Shown below are 4 T cell receptor beta chains from a single sample sequenced in a study of T cells in Graves' hyperthyroidism and ophthalmopathy. From RNA transcripts, TCR beta CDR3 regions were amplified. Primed by the HTBI set, a first-round RT-PCR was run on the TCR CDR3. One entry per CDR3 protein results from TCRdb running MiXCR on the multiplex PCR reads. The table shows about 380,000 distinct CDR3 sequences, with about 15% occurring only once. Sequenced sample: blood. The source of these receptors is an older woman with Graves' hyperthyroidism.

This clonotype was seen more than once but under ten times. Because it lacks the conserved phenylalanine or tryptophan at the end, this CDR3 is likely a read error. V usage is TRBV12-3 or TRBV12-4 and J usage is TRBJ1-5; 7 bases fit TRBD1. This CDR3 has 14 residues. The V gene end was trimmed by 3 bases and the J gene end by 4 bases; junction bases not matched to a gene: 3. Written as DNA, the CDR3 is TGTGCCAGCAGTTTCTTGACAGGGAATCAGCCCCAGCATCTT. This encodes CASSFLTGNQPQHL.

This clonotype appeared many times. The chain is built from TRBV20-1 and TRBJ1-2; D may be TRBD1 (6 bases). The CDR3 covers 14 residues. In germline, CDR1 is DFQATT, CDR2 SNEGSKA (reference sequence). V was cut by 6 bases and J by 2 bases, with 16 bases left in between. This chain's CDR3 is CSAGQGQGNYGYTF. Here the CDR3 DNA reads TGCAGTGCGGGACAAGGGCAGGGCAACTATGGCTACACCTTC.

This clonotype occurred many times. The V call is TRBV18, the J call TRBJ2-5, with 9 positions matching TRBD2. The germline gives CDR1 KGHSH, CDR2 LQKENI. The CDR3 consists of 16 residues. V shed 3 bases, J shed 7 bases, and the junction held 12 bases outside the gene matches. CDR3 amino acids: CASSPAAPSGIPTQYF. Here the CDR3 DNA reads TGTGCCAGCTCACCTGCGGCTCCTAGCGGGATACCGACCCAGTACTTC.

This clonotype was seen at least ten times. The V call is TRBV11-1, the J call TRBJ2-7; the match to TRBD2 covers 12 bases. The CDR3 consists of 15 residues. CDR1 is SGHAT and CDR2 is FQDESV in the germline V gene (reference sequence). Germline trimming cut 5 bases from V and 2 bases from J; bases unmatched to any gene: 4. CDR3 coding DNA: TGTGCCAGCAGCAGCAGGACTAGCGGGACCTACGAGCAGTACTTC. Amino acids: CASSSRTSGTYEQYF.